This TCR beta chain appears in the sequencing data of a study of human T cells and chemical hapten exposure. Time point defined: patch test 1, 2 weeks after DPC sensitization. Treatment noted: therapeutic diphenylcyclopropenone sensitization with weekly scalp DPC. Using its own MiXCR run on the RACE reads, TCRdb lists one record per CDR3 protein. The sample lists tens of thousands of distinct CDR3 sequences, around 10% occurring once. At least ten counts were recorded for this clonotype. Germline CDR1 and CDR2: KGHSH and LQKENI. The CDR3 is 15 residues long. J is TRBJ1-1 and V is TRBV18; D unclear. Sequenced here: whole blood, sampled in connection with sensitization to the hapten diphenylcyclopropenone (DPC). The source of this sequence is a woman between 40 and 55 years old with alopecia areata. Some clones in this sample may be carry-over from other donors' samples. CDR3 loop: CATRGAGLMNTEAFF. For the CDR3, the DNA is TGTGCTACGCGTGGTGCAGGACTGATGAACACTGAAGCTTTCTTT. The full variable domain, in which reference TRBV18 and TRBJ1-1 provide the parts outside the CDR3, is NAGVMQNPRHLVRRRGQEARLRCSPMKGHSHVYWYRQLPEEGLKFMVYLQKENIIDESGMPKERFSAEFPKEGPSILRIQQVVRGDSAAYFCATRGAGLMNTEAFFGQGTRLTVV.